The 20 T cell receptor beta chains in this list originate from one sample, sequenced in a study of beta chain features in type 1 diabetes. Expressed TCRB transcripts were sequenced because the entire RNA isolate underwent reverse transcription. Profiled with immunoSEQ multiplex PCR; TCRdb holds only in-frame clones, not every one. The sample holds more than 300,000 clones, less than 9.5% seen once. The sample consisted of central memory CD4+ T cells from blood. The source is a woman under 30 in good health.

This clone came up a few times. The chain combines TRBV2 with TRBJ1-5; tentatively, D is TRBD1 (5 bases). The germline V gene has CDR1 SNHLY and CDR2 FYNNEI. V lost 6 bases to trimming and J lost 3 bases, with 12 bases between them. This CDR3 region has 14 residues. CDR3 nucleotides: TGTGCCAGCAGGGGGGACGGAGACAATCAGCCCCAGCATTTT. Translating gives CASRGDGDNQPQHF.

Here the CDR3 reads CASSQDQGDTQYF. The CDR3 DNA sequence: TGTGCCAGCAGCCAAGACCAGGGAGATACGCAGTATTTT. The chain links TRBV4-2 to TRBJ2-3; weak D call: TRBD1 (5 bases). Germline V gives CDR1 LGHNA, CDR2 YNFKEQ. This CDR3 comprises 13 residues. Deletions cut 0 bases from V and 5 bases from J, with 6 bases between.

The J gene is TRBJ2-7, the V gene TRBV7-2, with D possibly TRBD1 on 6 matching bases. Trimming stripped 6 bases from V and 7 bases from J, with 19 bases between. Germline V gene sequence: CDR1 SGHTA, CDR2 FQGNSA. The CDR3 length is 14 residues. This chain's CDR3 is CASRTGRGRDEQYF. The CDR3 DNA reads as TGTGCCAGCAGAACGGGCAGGGGTCGTGATGAGCAGTACTTC. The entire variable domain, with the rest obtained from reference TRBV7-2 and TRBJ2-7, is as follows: GAGVSQSPSNKVTEKGKDVELRCDPISGHTALYWYRQSLGQGLEFLIYFQGNSAPDKSGLPSDRFSAERTGGSVSTLTIQRTQQEDSAVYLCASRTGRGRDEQYFGPGTRLTVT.

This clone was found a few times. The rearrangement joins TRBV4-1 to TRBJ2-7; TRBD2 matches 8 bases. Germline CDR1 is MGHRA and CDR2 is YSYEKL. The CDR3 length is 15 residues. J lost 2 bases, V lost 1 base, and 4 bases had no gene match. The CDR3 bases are TGCGCCAGCAGCCAAGGGAGCGGGGGTACCTACGAGCAGTACTTC. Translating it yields CASSQGSGGTYEQYF.

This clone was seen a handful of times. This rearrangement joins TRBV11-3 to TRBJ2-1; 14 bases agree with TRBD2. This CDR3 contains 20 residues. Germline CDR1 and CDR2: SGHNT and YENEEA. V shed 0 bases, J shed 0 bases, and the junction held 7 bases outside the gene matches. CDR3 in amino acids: CASSLESFGTSGSSYNEQFF. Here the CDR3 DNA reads TGTGCCAGCAGCTTAGAGAGTTTCGGGACTAGCGGGAGCTCCTACAATGAGCAGTTCTTC.

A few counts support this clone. The CDR3 reads CASSQDSNSFNQPQHF. CDR3 coding DNA: TGCGCCAGCAGCCAAGATTCGAACAGCTTCAATCAGCCCCAGCATTTT. This chain joins TRBV4-1 and TRBJ1-5, with no clear D. Germline CDR1 is MGHRA and CDR2 is YSYEKL. This CDR3 has 16 residues. Trimming removed 0 bases from V and 3 bases from J, with 12 bases in between.

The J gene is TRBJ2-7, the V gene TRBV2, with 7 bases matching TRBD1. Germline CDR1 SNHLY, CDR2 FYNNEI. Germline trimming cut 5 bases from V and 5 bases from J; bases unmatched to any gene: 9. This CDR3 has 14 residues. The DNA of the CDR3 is TGTGCCAGCAGTCGAACAGGGGACGACCACGAGCAGTACTTC. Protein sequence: CASSRTGDDHEQYF.

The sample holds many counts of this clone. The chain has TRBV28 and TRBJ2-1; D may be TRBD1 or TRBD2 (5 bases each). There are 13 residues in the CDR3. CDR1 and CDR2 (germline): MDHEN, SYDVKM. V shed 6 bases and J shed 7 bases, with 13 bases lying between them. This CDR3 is CASSQSGRNEQFF. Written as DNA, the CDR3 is TGTGCCAGCAGCCAATCGGGGCGAAATGAGCAGTTCTTC.

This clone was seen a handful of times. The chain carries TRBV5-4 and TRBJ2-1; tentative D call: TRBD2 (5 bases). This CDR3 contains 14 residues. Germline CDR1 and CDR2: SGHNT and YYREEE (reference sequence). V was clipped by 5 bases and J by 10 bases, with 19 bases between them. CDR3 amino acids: CASRPELGVLEQFF. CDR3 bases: TGTGCCAGCAGGCCCGAACTAGGCGTACTCGAGCAGTTCTTC. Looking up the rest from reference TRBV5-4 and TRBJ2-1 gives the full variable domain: ETGVTQSPTHLIKTRGQQVTLRCSSQSGHNTVSWYQQALGQGPQFIFQYYREEENGRGNFPPRFSGLQFPNYSSELNVNALELDDSALYLCASRPELGVLEQFFGPGTRLTVL.

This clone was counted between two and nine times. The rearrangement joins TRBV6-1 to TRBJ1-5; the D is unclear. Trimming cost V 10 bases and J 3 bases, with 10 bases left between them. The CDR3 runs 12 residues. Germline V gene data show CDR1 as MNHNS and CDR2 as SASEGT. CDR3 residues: CAIGKDNQPQHF. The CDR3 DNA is TGTGCCATCGGGAAGGACAATCAGCCCCAGCATTTT.

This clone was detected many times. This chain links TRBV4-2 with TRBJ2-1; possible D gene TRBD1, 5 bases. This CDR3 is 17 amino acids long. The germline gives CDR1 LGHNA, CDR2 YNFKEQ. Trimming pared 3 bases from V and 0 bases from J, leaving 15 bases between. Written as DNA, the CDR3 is TGTGCCAGCAGCCACACCAACAGGACGAGCTCCTACAATGAGCAGTTCTTC. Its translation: CASSHTNRTSSYNEQFF.

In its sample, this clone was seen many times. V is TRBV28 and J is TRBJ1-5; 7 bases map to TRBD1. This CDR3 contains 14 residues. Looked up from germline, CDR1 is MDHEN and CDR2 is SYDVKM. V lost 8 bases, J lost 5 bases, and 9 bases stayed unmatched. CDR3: CASGTEGAHQPQHF. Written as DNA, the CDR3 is TGTGCCAGCGGGACCGAGGGGGCGCATCAGCCCCAGCATTTT.

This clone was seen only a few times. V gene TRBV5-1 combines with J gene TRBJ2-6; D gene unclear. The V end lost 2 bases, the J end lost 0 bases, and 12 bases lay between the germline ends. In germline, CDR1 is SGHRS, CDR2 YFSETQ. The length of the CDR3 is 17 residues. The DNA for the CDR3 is TGCGCCAGCAGCTTCCCGGGTATAAGCTCTGGGGCCAACGTCCTGACTTTC. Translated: CASSFPGISSGANVLTF.

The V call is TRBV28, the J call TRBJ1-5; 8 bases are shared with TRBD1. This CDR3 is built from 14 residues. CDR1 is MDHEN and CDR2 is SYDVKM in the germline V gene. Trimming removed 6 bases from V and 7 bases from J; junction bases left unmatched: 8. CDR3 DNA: TGTGCCAGCAGCGTCGGACAGGGAAGACAGCCCCAGCATTTT. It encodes CASSVGQGRQPQHF. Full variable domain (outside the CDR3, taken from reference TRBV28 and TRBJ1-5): DVKVTQSSRYLVKRTGEKVFLECVQDMDHENMFWYRQDPGLGLRLIYFSYDVKMKEKGDIPEGYSVSREKKERFSLILESASTNQTSMYLCASSVGQGRQPQHFGDGTRLSIL.

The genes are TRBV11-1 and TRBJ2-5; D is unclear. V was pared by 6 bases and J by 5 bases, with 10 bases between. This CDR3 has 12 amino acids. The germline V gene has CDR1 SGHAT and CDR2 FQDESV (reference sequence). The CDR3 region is CASSPTSETQYF. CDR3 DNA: TGTGCCAGCAGTCCCACGTCGGAGACCCAGTACTTC.

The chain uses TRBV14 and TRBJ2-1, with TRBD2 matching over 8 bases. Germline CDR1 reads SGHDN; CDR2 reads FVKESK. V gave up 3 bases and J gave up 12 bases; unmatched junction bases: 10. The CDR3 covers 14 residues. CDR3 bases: TGTGCCAGCAGCCAGACCGGGACTAGTCGGCGGCAGTTCTTC. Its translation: CASSQTGTSRRQFF.

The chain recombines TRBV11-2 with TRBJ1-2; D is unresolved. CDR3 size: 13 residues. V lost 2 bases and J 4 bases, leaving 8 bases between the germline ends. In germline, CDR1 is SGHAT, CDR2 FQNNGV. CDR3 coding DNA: TGTGCCAGCAGCTTACTAGACACCTATGGCTACACCTTC. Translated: CASSLLDTYGYTF.

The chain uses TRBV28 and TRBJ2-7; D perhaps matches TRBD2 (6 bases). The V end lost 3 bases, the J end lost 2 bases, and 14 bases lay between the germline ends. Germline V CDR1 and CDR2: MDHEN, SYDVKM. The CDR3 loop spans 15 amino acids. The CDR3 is CASSLYLSGTYEQYF. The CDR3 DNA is TGTGCCAGCAGTTTGTATCTTAGCGGTACCTACGAGCAGTACTTC.

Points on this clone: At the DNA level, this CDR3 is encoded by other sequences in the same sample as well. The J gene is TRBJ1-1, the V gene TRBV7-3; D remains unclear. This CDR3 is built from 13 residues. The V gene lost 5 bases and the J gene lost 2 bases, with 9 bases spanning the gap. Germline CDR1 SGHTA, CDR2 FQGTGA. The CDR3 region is CASSAGRNTEAFF. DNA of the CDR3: TGTGCCAGCAGCGCCGGACGAAACACTGAAGCTTTCTTT.

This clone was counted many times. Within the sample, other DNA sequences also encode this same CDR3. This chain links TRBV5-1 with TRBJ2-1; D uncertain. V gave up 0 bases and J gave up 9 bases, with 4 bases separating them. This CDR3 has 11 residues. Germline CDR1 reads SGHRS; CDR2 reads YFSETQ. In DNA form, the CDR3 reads TGCGCCAGCAGCTTGGAAGGTGAGCAGTTCTTC. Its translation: CASSLEGEQFF. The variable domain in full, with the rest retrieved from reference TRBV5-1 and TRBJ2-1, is KAGVTQTPRYLIKTRGQQVTLSCSPISGHRSVSWYQQTPGQGLQFLFEYFSETQRNKGNFPGRFSGRQFSNSRSEMNVSTLELGDSALYLCASSLEGEQFFGPGTRLTVL.